This TCR beta chain was identified in a study of T cell responses to AZD1222 COVID-19 vaccine. Study observations and caveats: Just a handful of AZD1222 recipients tested seropositive at baseline. Repertoires were collected only later (after the peak T cell response had occurred). In the spike-specific TCR repertoire, nearly half reportedly target unmutated variant regions. The donors showed a predominance of white British ancestry and of females, with possible underestimation of clonal diversity.

With regard to this clone: Its antigen is undetermined.

The CDR3 is made up of 15 amino acids. V lost 10 bases and J lost 4; bases outside the gene matches: 13. CDR1 and CDR2 (germline): SEHNR, FQNEAQ (reference sequence). Produced via immunoSEQ multiplex PCR; TCRdb's table is partial and in-frame only. This sample has around 96,000 clones, with approximately 90% found just once. Sequenced here: peripheral blood, sampled 28 days after the second AZD1222 dose. The genes are TRBV7-9 and TRBJ2-1, with 7 bases that match TRBD2. This TCR derives from an adult who received the AZD1222 COVID-19 vaccine. CDR3 region: CATPAVAGSYNEQFF. DNA of the CDR3: TGTGCCACACCGGCCGTAGCGGGCTCATACAATGAGCAGTTCTTC.